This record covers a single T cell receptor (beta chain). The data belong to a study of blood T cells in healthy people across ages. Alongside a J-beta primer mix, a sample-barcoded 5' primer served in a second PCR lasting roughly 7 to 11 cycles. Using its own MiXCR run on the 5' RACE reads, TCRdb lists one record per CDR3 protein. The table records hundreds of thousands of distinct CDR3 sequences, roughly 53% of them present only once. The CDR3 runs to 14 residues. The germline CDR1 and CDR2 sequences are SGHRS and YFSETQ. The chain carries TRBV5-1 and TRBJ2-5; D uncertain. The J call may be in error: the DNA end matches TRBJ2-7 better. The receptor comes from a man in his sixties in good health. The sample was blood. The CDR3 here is CASSLAGDPYEQYF. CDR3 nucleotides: TGCGCCAGCAGCTTGGCTGGGGATCCCTACGAGCAGTACTTC.